The 28 T cell receptor beta chains in this list originate from one sample, sequenced in a study of T cells expressing NK-cell markers. TCRdb reprocessed the 5' RACE reads and reports one entry per CDR3 protein, with no DNA. Its table lists about 190,000 distinct CDR3 sequences. The material sequenced was blood T cells: a sorted CD56 or NKG2C T cell subset, CD4+ or CD8+ T cells, or bulk PBMC T cells (not recorded which). Receptor source: a man between 18 and 69 years old in good health.

The chain uses TRBV7-6 and TRBJ2-1. The CDR3 extends over 13 amino acids. Germline-derived CDR1 and CDR2 are SGHVS and FNYEAQ. This chain's CDR3 is CASSLTGFNEQFF.

This chain links TRBV5-1 with TRBJ2-7; TCRdb calls TRBD1, which cannot be checked without DNA. This CDR3 region has 15 residues. Per germline, CDR1 SGHRS and CDR2 YFSETQ. This CDR3 is CASSWGTGLTYEQYF.

The V and J genes are TRBV12-3 or TRBV12-4 and TRBJ2-3; TCRdb's D gene call, TRBD2, goes unchecked for lack of DNA. The CDR3 is 14 residues long. This CDR3 is CASQEDGNTDTQYF.

The chain combines TRBV4-2 with TRBJ2-7; TCRdb's D call of TRBD1 is untestable without DNA. The CDR3 contains 17 residues. CDR1 LGHNA and CDR2 YNFKEQ come from the germline V gene. The CDR3 here is CASSQDYPGKGSYEQYF.

This rearrangement joins TRBV5-1 to TRBJ2-3; checking the TCRdb D call of TRBD2 is not possible without DNA. Germline V gives CDR1 SGHRS, CDR2 YFSETQ. The CDR3 sequence is 16 residues long. CDR3 in amino acids: CASSFAAGGLADTQYF.

The chain combines TRBV15 with TRBJ1-5; the TRBD1 assignment by TCRdb is unverifiable without DNA. The V gene's germline CDR1 is LNHNV and CDR2 YYDKDF (reference sequence). This CDR3 has 17 amino acids. The CDR3: CATSRAEVHGGNQPQHF. Drawing the rest from reference TRBV15 and TRBJ1-5, the complete variable domain is DAMVIQNPRYQVTQFGKPVTLSCSQTLNHNVMYWYQQKSSQAPKLLFHYYDKDFNNEADTPDNFQSRRPNTSFCFLDIRSPGLGDTAMYLCATSRAEVHGGNQPQHFGDGTRLSIL.

The CDR3 protein is CASSHPAGTDSPLHF. The V call is TRBV7-9, the J call TRBJ1-6; TCRdb picks TRBD1, but there is no DNA to check that call. CDR1 and CDR2 (germline): SEHNR, FQNEAQ (reference sequence). The CDR3 spans 15 residues.

This chain links TRBV4-1 with TRBJ2-6; TCRdb picks TRBD1, but there is no DNA to check that call. Germline CDR1 MGHRA, CDR2 YSYEKL. The CDR3 sequence is 16 residues long. The CDR3 loop reads CASSQDGEGAANVLTF.

The V call is TRBV5-6, the J call TRBJ2-7; TCRdb lists TRBD1, though no DNA is available to test this call. CDR1 SGHDT and CDR2 YYEEEE come from the germline V gene. The CDR3 covers 14 residues. The CDR3 region is CASSSGQLAYEQYF.

This chain uses TRBV13 with TRBJ2-5; with no DNA, the TCRdb D assignment of TRBD1 cannot be verified. The CDR3 runs 16 residues. From germline, CDR1 is PRHDT and CDR2 FYEKMQ (reference sequence). The CDR3 spells CASSSRGGAVQETQYF.

V gene TRBV3-1 combines with J gene TRBJ2-1; the D call of TRBD2 rests on TCRdb alone, since no DNA is present to check it. CDR3 length equals 14 residues. CDR1 is LGHDT, CDR2 YNNKEL, per germline (reference sequence). CDR3 amino acids: CASSLGGAYNEQFF.

The J gene is TRBJ1-1, the V gene TRBV2. CDR3 length equals 12 residues. The V gene's germline CDR1 is SNHLY and CDR2 FYNNEI. The CDR3 here is CASSPGRAEAFF.

J is TRBJ2-3 and V is TRBV3-1. Germline loops: CDR1 LGHDT, CDR2 YNNKEL (reference sequence). The CDR3 has 18 amino acids. The CDR3 sequence is CASSQDISGLTSTDTQYF.

The chain carries TRBV9 and TRBJ2-5. The CDR3 runs to 14 residues. Germline CDR1 is SGDLS and CDR2 is YYNGEE. This CDR3 reads CASSVAPGQETQYF.

This chain joins TRBV30 and TRBJ1-5; TCRdb's D gene call, TRBD1, goes unchecked for lack of DNA. The CDR3 contains 15 residues. Looked up from germline, CDR1 is GTSNPN and CDR2 is SVGIG (reference sequence). CDR3 in amino acids: CAWSVRVGESQPQHF.

This chain joins TRBV7-9 and TRBJ2-1; TCRdb reports TRBD1, a call that lacks DNA to check it against. This CDR3 has 14 residues. Germline values: CDR1 SEHNR, CDR2 FQNEAQ (reference sequence). The CDR3 is CASSSGGSGNEQFF.

V is TRBV6-5 and J is TRBJ1-1. The CDR3 consists of 13 residues. CDR1 MNHEY and CDR2 SVGAGI come from the germline V gene. CDR3: CASSYGPQLLAFF.

The chain carries TRBV13 and TRBJ2-7; lacking DNA, the TRBD2 call made by TCRdb goes unchecked. There are 16 residues in the CDR3. Germline CDR1 is PRHDT and CDR2 is FYEKMQ (reference sequence). The CDR3 loop reads CASSQRDSLSSYEQYF.

The chain recombines TRBV7-9 with TRBJ1-1. The CDR3 contains 14 residues. CDR1 is SEHNR and CDR2 is FQNEAQ in the germline V gene (reference sequence). The CDR3 sequence: CASSSPDSGEVAFF.

The chain's CDR3 is CASSFTQALRETQYF. The chain employs TRBV27 and TRBJ2-5; TCRdb proposes TRBD1, but this gene call is untestable without DNA. The CDR3 sequence is 15 residues long. Germline V lookup: CDR1 MNHEY, CDR2 SMNVEV (reference sequence).

CDR3 sequence: CASSAGTSGDTGELFF. This sequence joins TRBV5-1 and TRBJ2-2; with no DNA, the TCRdb D assignment of TRBD2 cannot be verified. Germline assignment: CDR1 SGHRS and CDR2 YFSETQ. The CDR3 sequence is 16 residues long.

V and J are TRBV20-1 and TRBJ1-4; TCRdb outputs TRBD1, but without DNA this stays unchecked. Germline V gene sequence: CDR1 DFQATT, CDR2 SNEGSKA (reference sequence). CDR3 length equals 15 residues. The chain's CDR3 is CSARPRGATNEKLFF.

The chain uses TRBV20-1 and TRBJ2-3; TCRdb returns TRBD1, unconfirmable since there is no DNA. CDR3 length: 16 residues. Germline CDR1 reads DFQATT; CDR2 reads SNEGSKA (reference sequence). This CDR3 is CSARLGTDSSTDTQYF.

The chain carries TRBV7-8 and TRBJ1-2. The V gene's germline CDR1 is SGHVS and CDR2 FQNEAQ. The CDR3 is 15 residues long. The CDR3 loop is CASRRSSGGLAGYTF.

CDR3 amino acids: CASSQPPQPQHF. The V gene is TRBV11-2, the J gene TRBJ1-5; TCRdb indicates TRBD1, and absent DNA this call remains unverified. The CDR3 extends over 12 amino acids. Germline values: CDR1 SGHAT, CDR2 FQNNGV.

The rearrangement uses TRBV2 and TRBJ2-5. Germline assignment: CDR1 SNHLY and CDR2 FYNNEI. The CDR3 loop spans 14 amino acids. CDR3: CASSERQIKRPQYF.

The CDR3 sequence is CASSLVGELFF. The rearrangement uses TRBV7-8 and TRBJ2-2. Germline V gene data show CDR1 as SGHVS and CDR2 as FQNEAQ. This CDR3 is built from 11 residues.

This rearrangement joins TRBV6-4 to TRBJ2-1. This CDR3 region has 14 residues. Germline V gene sequence: CDR1 MRHNA, CDR2 SNTAGT. CDR3 amino acids: CASSGDSSYNEQFF.